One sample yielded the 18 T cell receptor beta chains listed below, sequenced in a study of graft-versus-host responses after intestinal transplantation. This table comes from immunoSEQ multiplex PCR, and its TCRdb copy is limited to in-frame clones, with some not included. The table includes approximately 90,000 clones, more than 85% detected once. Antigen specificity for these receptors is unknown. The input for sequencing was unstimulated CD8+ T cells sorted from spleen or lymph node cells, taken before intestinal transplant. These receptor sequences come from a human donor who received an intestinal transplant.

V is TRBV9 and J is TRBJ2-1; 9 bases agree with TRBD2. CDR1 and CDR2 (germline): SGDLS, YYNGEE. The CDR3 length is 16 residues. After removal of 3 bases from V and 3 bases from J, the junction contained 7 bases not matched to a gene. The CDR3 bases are TGTGCCAGCAGCGAAACCGGGACTAGCAGCTACAATGAGCAGTTCTTC. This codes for CASSETGTSSYNEQFF.

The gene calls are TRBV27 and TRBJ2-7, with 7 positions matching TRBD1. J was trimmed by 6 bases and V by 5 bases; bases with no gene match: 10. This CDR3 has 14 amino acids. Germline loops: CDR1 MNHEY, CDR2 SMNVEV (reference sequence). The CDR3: CASSPGQVVVEQYF. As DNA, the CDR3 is TGTGCCAGCAGTCCCGGACAGGTCGTGGTCGAGCAGTACTTC.

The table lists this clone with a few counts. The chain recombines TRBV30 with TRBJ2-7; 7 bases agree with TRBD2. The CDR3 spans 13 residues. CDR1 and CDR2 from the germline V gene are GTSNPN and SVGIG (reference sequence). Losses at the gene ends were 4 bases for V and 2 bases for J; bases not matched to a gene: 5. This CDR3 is CAWNRGGTYEQYF. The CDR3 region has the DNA TGTGCCTGGAACCGCGGGGGTACCTACGAGCAGTACTTC.

Written as DNA, the CDR3 is TGTGCCAGCAGTTTAACACTAGCGGGGACAGATACGCAGTATTTT. This codes for CASSLTLAGTDTQYF. This sequence joins TRBV27 and TRBJ2-3, with 10 bases fitting TRBD2. Germline CDR1 reads MNHEY; CDR2 reads SMNVEV (reference sequence). After removal of 2 bases from V and 3 bases from J, the junction contained 2 bases not matched to a gene. The CDR3 loop spans 15 amino acids.

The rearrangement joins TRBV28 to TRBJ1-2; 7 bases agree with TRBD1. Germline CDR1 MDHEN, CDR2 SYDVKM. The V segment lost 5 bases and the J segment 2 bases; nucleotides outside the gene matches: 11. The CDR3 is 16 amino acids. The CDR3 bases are TGTGCCAGCAGTGGGATCGTCGGGACAGAAAACTATGGCTACACCTTC. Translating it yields CASSGIVGTENYGYTF.

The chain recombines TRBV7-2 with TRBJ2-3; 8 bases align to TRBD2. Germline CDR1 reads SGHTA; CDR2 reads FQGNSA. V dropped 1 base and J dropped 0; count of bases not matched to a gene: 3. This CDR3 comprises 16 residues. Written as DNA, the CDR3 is TGTGCCAGCAGCTTAGGGACTAGCACTAGCACAGATACGCAGTATTTT. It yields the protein CASSLGTSTSTDTQYF.

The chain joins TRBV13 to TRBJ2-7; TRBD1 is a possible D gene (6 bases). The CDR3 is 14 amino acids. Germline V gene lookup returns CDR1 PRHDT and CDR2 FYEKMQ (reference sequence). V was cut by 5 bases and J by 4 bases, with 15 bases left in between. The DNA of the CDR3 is TGTGCCAGCAGCCCTCCTCACAGGGAATACGAGCAGTACTTC. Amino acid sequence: CASSPPHREYEQYF.

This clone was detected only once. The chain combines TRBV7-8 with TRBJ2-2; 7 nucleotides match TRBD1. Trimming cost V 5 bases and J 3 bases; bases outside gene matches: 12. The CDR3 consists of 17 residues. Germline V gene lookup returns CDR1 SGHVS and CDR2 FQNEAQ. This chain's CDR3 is CASSPRRGRRDTGELFF. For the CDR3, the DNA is TGTGCCAGCAGCCCCCGAAGGGGGCGACGGGACACCGGGGAGCTGTTTTTT.

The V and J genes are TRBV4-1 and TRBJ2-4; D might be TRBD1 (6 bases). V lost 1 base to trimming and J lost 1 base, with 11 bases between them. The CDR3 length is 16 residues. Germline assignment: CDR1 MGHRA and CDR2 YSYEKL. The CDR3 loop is CASSQVNRAAKNIQYF. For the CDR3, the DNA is TGCGCCAGCAGCCAAGTAAACAGGGCTGCCAAAAACATTCAGTACTTC.

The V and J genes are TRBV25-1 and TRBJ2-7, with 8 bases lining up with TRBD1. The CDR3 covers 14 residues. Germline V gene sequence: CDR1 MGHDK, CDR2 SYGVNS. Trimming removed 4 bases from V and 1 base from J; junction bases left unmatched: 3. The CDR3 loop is CASSAGTGSYEQYF. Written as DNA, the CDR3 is TGTGCCAGCAGTGCAGGGACAGGTTCCTACGAGCAGTACTTC.

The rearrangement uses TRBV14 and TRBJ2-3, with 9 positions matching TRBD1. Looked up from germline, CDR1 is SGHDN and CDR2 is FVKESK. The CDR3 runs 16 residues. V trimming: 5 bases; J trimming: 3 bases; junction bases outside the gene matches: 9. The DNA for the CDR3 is TGTGCCAGCAGCTCTCGGACAGGGGCAATAACAGATACGCAGTATTTT. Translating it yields CASSSRTGAITDTQYF. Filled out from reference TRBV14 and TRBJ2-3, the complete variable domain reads EAGVTQFPSHSVIEKGQTVTLRCDPISGHDNLYWYRRVMGKEIKFLLHFVKESKQDESGMPNNRFLAERTGGTYSTLKVQPAELEDSGVYFCASSSRTGAITDTQYFGPGTRLTVL.

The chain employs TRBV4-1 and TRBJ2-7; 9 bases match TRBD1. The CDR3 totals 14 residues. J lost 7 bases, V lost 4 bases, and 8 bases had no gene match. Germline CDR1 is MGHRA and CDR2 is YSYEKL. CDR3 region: CASSPIQGAGEQYF. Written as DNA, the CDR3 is TGCGCCAGCAGCCCAATACAGGGGGCCGGAGAGCAGTACTTC.

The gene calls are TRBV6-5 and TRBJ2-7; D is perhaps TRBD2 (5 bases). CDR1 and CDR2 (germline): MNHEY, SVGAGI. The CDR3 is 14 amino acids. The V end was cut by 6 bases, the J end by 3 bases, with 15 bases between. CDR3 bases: TGTGCCAGCAGCTACCGACCCGGGATCTACGAGCAGTACTTC. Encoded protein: CASSYRPGIYEQYF.

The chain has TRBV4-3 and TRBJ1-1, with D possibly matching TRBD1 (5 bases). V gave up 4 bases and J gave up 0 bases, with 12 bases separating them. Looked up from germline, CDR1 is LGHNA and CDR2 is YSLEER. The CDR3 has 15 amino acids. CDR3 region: CASSPRGVMNTEAFF. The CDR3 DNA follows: TGCGCCAGCAGCCCTCGGGGGGTAATGAACACTGAAGCTTTCTTT.

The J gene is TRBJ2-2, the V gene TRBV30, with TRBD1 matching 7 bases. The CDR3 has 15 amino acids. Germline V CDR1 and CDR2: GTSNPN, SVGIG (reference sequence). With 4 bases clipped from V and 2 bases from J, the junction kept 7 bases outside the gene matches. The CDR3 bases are TGTGCCTGGACCACAGGGGCCACCAACACCGGGGAGCTGTTTTTT. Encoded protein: CAWTTGATNTGELFF.

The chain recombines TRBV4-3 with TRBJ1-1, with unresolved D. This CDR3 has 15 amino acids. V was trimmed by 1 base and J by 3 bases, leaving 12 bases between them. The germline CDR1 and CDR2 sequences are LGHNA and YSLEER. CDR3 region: CASSQVNREDTEAFF. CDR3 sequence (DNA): TGCGCCAGCAGCCAAGTTAACCGGGAAGACACTGAAGCTTTCTTT.

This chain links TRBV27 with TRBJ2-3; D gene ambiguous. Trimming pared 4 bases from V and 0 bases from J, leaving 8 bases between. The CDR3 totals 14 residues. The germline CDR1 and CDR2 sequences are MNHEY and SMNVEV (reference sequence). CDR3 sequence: CASSSGISTDTQYF. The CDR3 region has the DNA TGTGCCAGCAGTTCAGGAATTAGCACAGATACGCAGTATTTT.

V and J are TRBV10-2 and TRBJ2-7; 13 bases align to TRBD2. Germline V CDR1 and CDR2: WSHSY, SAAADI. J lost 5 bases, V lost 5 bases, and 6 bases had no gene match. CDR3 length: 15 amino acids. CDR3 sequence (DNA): TGCGCCAGCAGTTCTCCGGGACTAGCGGGACACGAGCAGTACTTC. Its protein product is CASSSPGLAGHEQYF.